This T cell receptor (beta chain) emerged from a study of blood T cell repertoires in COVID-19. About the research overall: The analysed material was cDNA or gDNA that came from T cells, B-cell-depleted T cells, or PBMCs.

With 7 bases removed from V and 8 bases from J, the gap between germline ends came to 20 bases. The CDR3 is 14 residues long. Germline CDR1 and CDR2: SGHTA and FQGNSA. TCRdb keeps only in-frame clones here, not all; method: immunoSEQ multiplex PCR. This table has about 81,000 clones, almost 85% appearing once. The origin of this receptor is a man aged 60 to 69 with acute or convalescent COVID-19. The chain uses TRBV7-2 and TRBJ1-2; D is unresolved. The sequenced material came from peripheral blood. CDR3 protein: CASTAVDPRQGYTF. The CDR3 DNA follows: TGTGCCAGCACCGCGGTCGACCCGAGGCAGGGCTACACCTTC.